Following are 24 T cell receptor beta chains from one sample sequenced in a study of T cell repertoires in cytomegalovirus infection. These receptors' targets are unknown. From the reads, TCRdb called clonotypes with MiXCR, one entry per CDR3 protein. The repertoire holds a few hundred thousand distinct CDR3 sequences, with 40% as singletons. Material: cultured PBMCs, obtained from culture after CMV antigen stimulation. The origin of the receptors is a human donor in good health (CMV status not recorded). Some clones in this sample may be carry-over from other donors' samples.

The chain recombines TRBV11-2 with TRBJ1-2, with 8 bases aligning to TRBD1. The CDR3 has 16 amino acids. The germline CDR1 and CDR2 sequences are SGHAT and FQNNGV. Trimming took 5 bases from V and 7 from J; bases not matched to a gene: 15. CDR3 sequence reads: CASSPRQGSYQGGYTF. CDR3 in DNA: TGTGCCAGCAGCCCCCGACAGGGGTCCTACCAGGGTGGCTACACCTTC.

This clonotype was detected many times. V gene TRBV7-2 combines with J gene TRBJ2-5; the D gene is possibly TRBD1 (5 bases). The V end was cut by 1 base, the J end by 5 bases, with 17 bases between. The germline CDR1 and CDR2 sequences are SGHTA and FQGNSA. CDR3 length: 16 amino acids. The CDR3 sequence is CASSLGLQGRWETQYF. As DNA, the CDR3 is TGTGCCAGCAGCTTAGGCCTCCAGGGTCGGTGGGAGACCCAGTACTTC.

This clonotype was observed a few times. The chain has TRBV19 and TRBJ1-5; maybe TRBD1 (6 bases). This CDR3 contains 16 residues. V lost 3 bases to trimming and J lost 4 bases, with 16 bases between them. Germline V gene data show CDR1 as LNHDA and CDR2 as SQIVND (reference sequence). This CDR3 is CASSMAADRKNQPQHF. The CDR3 DNA reads TGTGCCAGTAGTATGGCCGCAGACAGGAAGAATCAGCCCCAGCATTTT.

This clonotype is a singleton in its sample. CDR3 in amino acids: CASSEGTSGPYNEQFF. Written as DNA, the CDR3 is TGTGCCAGCAGTGAGGGGACTAGCGGGCCCTACAATGAGCAGTTCTTC. J is TRBJ2-1 and V is TRBV2, with TRBD2 matching over 12 bases. J was trimmed by 2 bases and V by 3 bases; bases with no gene match: 2. This CDR3 contains 16 residues. Looked up from germline, CDR1 is SNHLY and CDR2 is FYNNEI. The variable domain in full, completed from reference TRBV2 and TRBJ2-1, reads EPEVTQTPSHQVTQMGQEVILRCVPISNHLYFYWYRQILGQKVEFLVSFYNNEISEKSEIFDDQFSVERPDGSNFTLKIRSTKLEDSAMYFCASSEGTSGPYNEQFFGPGTRLTVL.

This clonotype showed up just once. CDR3 coding DNA: TGTGCCATCAGAGGTGGAAACACTGAAGCTTTCTTT. Translating it yields CAIRGGNTEAFF. The V call is TRBV10-3, the J call TRBJ1-1; no reliable D call. V was shortened by 6 bases and J by 2 bases, with 7 bases between the two germline ends. The CDR3 sequence is 12 residues long. The germline V gene has CDR1 ENHRY and CDR2 SYGVKD.

This chain joins TRBV3-1 and TRBJ2-5; 9 bases match TRBD2. V shed 8 bases, J shed 5 bases, and the junction held 6 bases outside the gene matches. This CDR3 comprises 13 residues. Per germline, CDR1 LGHDT and CDR2 YNNKEL (reference sequence). CDR3 sequence: CASEQRGEETQYF. The CDR3 DNA sequence: TGTGCCAGCGAGCAGCGGGGGGAGGAGACCCAGTACTTC.

This clonotype was seen ten or more times. The chain couples TRBV12-3 or TRBV12-4 to TRBJ1-1; D not certain. This CDR3 is built from 10 residues. With 10 bases removed from V and 3 bases from J, the gap between germline ends came to 6 bases. CDR3 in amino acids: CATGDTEAFF. The CDR3 DNA reads TGTGCCACCGGAGACACTGAAGCTTTCTTT.

This chain connects TRBV19 to TRBJ2-7; 13 nucleotides line up with TRBD2. The CDR3 loop spans 19 amino acids. V shed 5 bases, J shed 0 bases, and the junction held 13 bases outside the gene matches. Per germline, CDR1 LNHDA and CDR2 SQIVND (reference sequence). The CDR3 coding sequence is TGTGCCAGTAGTGTTTCGCCGGGACTAGCGGGGCAAAGCTCCTACGAGCAGTACTTC. This translates into CASSVSPGLAGQSSYEQYF.

This clonotype was seen repeatedly, ten times or more. The V call is TRBV7-2, the J call TRBJ2-4; 10 positions agree with TRBD1. Losses at the gene ends were 1 base for V and 0 bases for J; bases not matched to a gene: 9. Germline V lookup: CDR1 SGHTA, CDR2 FQGNSA. This CDR3 region has 19 residues. CDR3 DNA sequence: TGTGCCAGCAGCTTAGTTGGGACAGGGGATTCTATAGCCAAAAACATTCAGTACTTC. Its translation is CASSLVGTGDSIAKNIQYF.

This clonotype showed up just a few times. The V call is TRBV4-2, the J call TRBJ1-4, with TRBD1 as a possible D gene (6 bases). V was clipped by 2 bases and J by 7 bases, with 11 bases between them. Germline V gene lookup returns CDR1 LGHNA and CDR2 YNFKEQ. This CDR3 comprises 14 residues. The chain's CDR3 is CASSQTGWGEKLFF. CDR3 nucleotide sequence: TGTGCCAGCAGCCAAACAGGGTGGGGTGAAAAACTGTTTTTT.

This chain uses TRBV19 with TRBJ2-2; 8 bases fit TRBD1. The germline gives CDR1 LNHDA, CDR2 SQIVND (reference sequence). The trim removed 11 bases at V and 3 bases at J, leaving 11 bases unmatched. This CDR3 has 15 residues. The DNA of the CDR3 is TGTGCCGTATCCACAGGGGGTACAGACACCGGGGAGCTGTTTTTT. Its protein product is CAVSTGGTDTGELFF.

This clonotype was counted only a few times. The chain uses TRBV7-8 and TRBJ2-6; D perhaps matches TRBD1 (5 bases). Trimming removed 2 bases from V and 0 bases from J, with 14 bases in between. CDR3 length: 18 residues. Germline CDR1 is SGHVS and CDR2 is FQNEAQ. CDR3 in DNA: TGTGCCAGCAGCTTACGGGTCAGGGCCTCCTCTGGGGCCAACGTCCTGACTTTC. Translation gives CASSLRVRASSGANVLTF.

This clonotype was counted at least ten times. The chain couples TRBV11-3 to TRBJ1-3; no reliable D call. Per the germline V gene, CDR1 is SGHNT and CDR2 is YENEEA. CDR3 size: 14 residues. The germline V and J ends were trimmed by 5 bases and 4 bases, with 12 bases remaining between them. CDR3 in amino acids: CASSPGSSGNTIYF. The CDR3 DNA reads as TGTGCCAGCAGCCCAGGAAGTTCCGGAAACACCATATATTTT.

This clonotype was seen only a few times. The CDR3 sequence: CASSLGPGLKNEQFF. The CDR3 nucleotides are TGCGCCAGCAGCCTTGGCCCGGGACTTAAAAATGAGCAGTTCTTC. The chain employs TRBV4-1 and TRBJ2-1, with D maybe TRBD2 (6 bases). V was clipped by 4 bases and J by 7 bases, with 17 bases between them. CDR3 length equals 15 residues. Per germline, CDR1 MGHRA and CDR2 YSYEKL.

The sample holds many counts of this clonotype. The chain employs TRBV7-2 and TRBJ2-3; no clear D. With 5 bases removed from V and 1 base from J, the gap between germline ends came to 7 bases. Germline V gives CDR1 SGHTA, CDR2 FQGNSA. This CDR3 has 13 amino acids. In DNA, the CDR3 is TGTGCCAGCAGCGGCACGCGCACAGATACGCAGTATTTT. Translating gives CASSGTRTDTQYF.

V and J are TRBV14 and TRBJ1-1; 7 nucleotides agree with TRBD1. V was pared by 0 bases and J by 4 bases, with 2 bases of the junction left unmatched. This CDR3 has 14 residues. Germline lookup yields CDR1 SGHDN and CDR2 FVKESK. The DNA of the CDR3 is TGTGCCAGCAGCCAAGATGCAGGGGGCACTGAAGCTTTCTTT. The encoded protein is CASSQDAGGTEAFF.

This clonotype was seen a handful of times. J is TRBJ2-6 and V is TRBV7-9, with D uncertain. The V and J ends lost 4 bases and 4 bases respectively, with 17 bases between them. The length of the CDR3 is 17 residues. Germline CDR1 and CDR2: SEHNR and FQNEAQ (reference sequence). This CDR3 is CASSSVLQWTGANVLTF. CDR3 nucleotide sequence: TGTGCCAGCAGCTCGGTACTCCAATGGACGGGGGCCAACGTCCTGACTTTC.

This chain joins TRBV7-2 and TRBJ1-1; tentatively, D is TRBD1 (5 bases). Trimming took off 5 bases at V and 0 bases at J, with 13 bases between the two ends. Germline CDR1 SGHTA, CDR2 FQGNSA. The CDR3 sequence is 15 residues long. CDR3: CASSPGLGVNTEAFF. The CDR3 nucleotides are TGTGCCAGCAGCCCCGGACTGGGGGTGAACACTGAAGCTTTCTTT.

This CDR3 reads CASSEEGADTEAFF. CDR3 in DNA: TGTGCCAGCAGTGAAGAGGGGGCGGATACTGAAGCTTTCTTT. V gene TRBV2 combines with J gene TRBJ1-1, with 7 bases aligning to TRBD1. CDR1 SNHLY and CDR2 FYNNEI come from the germline V gene. This CDR3 region has 14 residues. The junction had 4 bases not matched to a gene; V was cut back by 1 base and J by 5 bases. The full variable domain, its missing parts supplied by reference TRBV2 and TRBJ1-1, is EPEVTQTPSHQVTQMGQEVILRCVPISNHLYFYWYRQILGQKVEFLVSFYNNEISEKSEIFDDQFSVERPDGSNFTLKIRSTKLEDSAMYFCASSEEGADTEAFFGQGTRLTVV.

The V and J genes are TRBV7-4 and TRBJ2-5; D is possibly TRBD1 or TRBD2 (6 bases each). Germline CDR1 is SGHVT and CDR2 is SQSDAQ. The CDR3 extends over 15 amino acids. Trimming removed 5 bases at V and 1 base at J, with 14 bases between. CDR3 sequence reads: CASSLKWGAQETQYF. The CDR3 DNA reads TGTGCCAGCAGCCTCAAGTGGGGGGCCCAAGAGACCCAGTACTTC.

This clonotype was counted between two and nine times. V and J are TRBV2 and TRBJ2-1; TRBD2 is a possible D gene (6 bases). Trimming took off 8 bases at V and 0 bases at J, with 8 bases between the two ends. The CDR3 totals 13 residues. Germline assignment: CDR1 SNHLY and CDR2 FYNNEI. The CDR3 protein is CASVADSYNEQFF. The CDR3 DNA sequence: TGTGCCAGCGTAGCGGACTCCTACAATGAGCAGTTCTTC.

This clonotype turned up a few times. The chain employs TRBV7-2 and TRBJ2-1; D may match TRBD1 or TRBD2 (5 bases each). Trimming pared 3 bases from V and 5 bases from J, leaving 14 bases between. The germline V gene encodes CDR1 SGHTA and CDR2 FQGNSA. The length of the CDR3 is 15 residues. This CDR3 is CASSLGVSRDNEQFF. The CDR3 DNA follows: TGTGCCAGCAGCTTGGGGGTATCTCGTGACAATGAGCAGTTCTTC.

V gene TRBV14 combines with J gene TRBJ2-1, with 11 bases lining up with TRBD2. The CDR3 contains 17 residues. Unmatched junction bases numbered 4, after V lost 1 base and J lost 2 bases. Germline V lookup: CDR1 SGHDN, CDR2 FVKESK. CDR3 bases: TGTGCCAGCAGCCAAGTGGGACTAGCGGTTACCTACAATGAGCAGTTCTTC. It specifies CASSQVGLAVTYNEQFF.

The rearrangement uses TRBV5-6 and TRBJ2-1, with a tentative D call TRBD2 (5 bases). The V gene's germline CDR1 is SGHDT and CDR2 YYEEEE. The V gene lost 2 bases and the J gene lost 5 bases, with 8 bases spanning the gap. The CDR3 has 13 amino acids. Here the CDR3 DNA reads TGTGCCAGCAGCTTAGGACTCCACAATGAGCAGTTCTTC. Translation: CASSLGLHNEQFF.